The clone carrying this TCR beta chain occurred many times. Antigen unknown. This sample is drawn from a study of T cell repertoires in cytomegalovirus infection. Overall study context: Well-studied HLA-B-restricted CMV epitopes were used in the study alongside recently identified HLA-C-restricted ones. General observations from the study: CMV-specific TCR beta clonotypes restricted by HLA-C were the ones dominating the ex vivo response. There were carriers of CMV plus the relevant HLA, and cumulative public TCR beta family frequency identified them.

TCRdb re-analysed the reads in MiXCR, keeping a single row per CDR3 protein. The sample carries about 900,000 distinct CDR3 sequences, 31% recorded once. CDR1 is SGHTA and CDR2 is FQGNSA in the germline V gene. Trimming cost V 5 bases and J 7 bases; bases outside gene matches: 7. This CDR3 has 14 amino acids. This receptor was identified in a human donor in good health (CMV status not recorded). Some clones in this sample may be carry-over from other donors' samples. The sequencing used cultured CD8+ T cells from PBMCs, collected from culture after CMV antigen stimulation. The chain is built from TRBV7-2 and TRBJ2-2; 7 bases map to TRBD2. CDR3 bases: TGTGCCAGCAGCCTCGGGGGGAATGTCGGGGAGCTGTTTTTT. This sequence encodes CASSLGGNVGELFF.